One T cell receptor (beta chain) is described in this entry. The antigen is not known. This entry is derived from a study of cytomegalovirus exposure and HLA in healthy donors. Germline CDR1 is MNHEY and CDR2 is SVGAGI. This CDR3 is 15 amino acids long. The ends lost 6 bases at V and 2 bases at J; junction bases unmatched: 8. Donors consisted of healthy bone marrow donors. Whole-study findings and limits: TRBV6-2, TRBV6-3 and other indistinguishable V segments were excluded.

PCR primers comprised 60 Vbeta and 13 Jbeta primers. Sequencing used immunoSEQ multiplex PCR; TCRdb keeps in-frame clones, though not all of them. The table includes 120,000 to 150,000 clones, roughly 85% detected once. This chain uses TRBV6-5 with TRBJ2-3; 7 bases are shared with TRBD1. The origin of this receptor is a male donor in good health and CMV-seronegative. Input material: PBMCs. CDR3 bases: TGTGCCAGCAGGATAAGACAGGGAACCACAGATACGCAGTATTTT. This encodes CASRIRQGTTDTQYF.